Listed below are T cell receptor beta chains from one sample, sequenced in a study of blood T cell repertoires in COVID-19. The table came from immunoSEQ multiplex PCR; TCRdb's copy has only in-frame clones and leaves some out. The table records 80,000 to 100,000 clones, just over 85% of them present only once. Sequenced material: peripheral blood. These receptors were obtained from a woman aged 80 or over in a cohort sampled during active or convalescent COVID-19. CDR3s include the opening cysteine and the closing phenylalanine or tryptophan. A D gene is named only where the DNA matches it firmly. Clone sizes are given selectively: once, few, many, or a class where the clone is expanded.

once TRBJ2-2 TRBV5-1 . CASSPSGNTGELFF TGCGCCAGCAGCCCCAGCGGGAACACCGGGGAGCTGTTTTTT
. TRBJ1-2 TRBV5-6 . CASSLSTLQGMGGYTF TGTGCCAGCAGCTTATCAACCCTACAGGGTATGGGTGGCTACACCTTC
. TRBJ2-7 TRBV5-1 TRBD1 CASSLAPGQGPEQYF TGCGCCAGCAGCTTGGCCCCCGGACAGGGTCCAGAGCAGTACTTC
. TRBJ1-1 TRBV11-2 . CASSFWPTEAFF TGTGCCAGCAGCTTTTGGCCCACTGAAGCTTTCTTT
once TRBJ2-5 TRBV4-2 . CASSPKTVGETQYF TGTGCCAGCAGCCCAAAGACAGTGGGGGAGACCCAGTACTTC
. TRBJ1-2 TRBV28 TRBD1 CASSPSWTGRGGGYTF TGTGCCAGCAGTCCTTCATGGACAGGCCGGGGCGGTGGCTACACCTTC
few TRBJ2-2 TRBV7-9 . CASSSIWDISTGELFF TGTGCCAGCAGCTCCATATGGGACATATCAACCGGGGAGCTGTTTTTT
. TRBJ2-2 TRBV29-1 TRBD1 CSAEGQSGGELFF TGCAGCGCCGAGGGACAGAGCGGCGGGGAGCTGTTTTTT
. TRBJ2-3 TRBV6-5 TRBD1 CASANRGQRTDTQYF TGTGCCAGCGCGAACAGGGGGCAAAGGACAGATACGCAGTATTTT
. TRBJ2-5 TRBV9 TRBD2 CASSVGVRTSGRSTETQYF TGTGCCAGCAGCGTAGGGGTCCGGACTAGCGGGAGGAGTACGGAGACCCAGTACTTC
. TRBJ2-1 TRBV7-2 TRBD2 CASTLLAGVDYEQFF TGTGCCAGCACCCTACTAGCGGGAGTCGACTATGAGCAGTTCTTC
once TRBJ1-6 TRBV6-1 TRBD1 CASSEHYRGSSYNSPLHF TGTGCCAGCAGTGAGCACTACAGGGGGAGCTCCTATAATTCACCCCTCCACTTT
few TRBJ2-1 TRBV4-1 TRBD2 CASSLTSGRGNEQFF TGCGCCAGCAGCCTTACCTCCGGGAGGGGGAATGAGCAGTTCTTC
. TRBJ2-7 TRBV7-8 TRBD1 CASRSPGTGLYEQYF TGTGCCAGCAGGTCTCCGGGGACAGGGCTGTACGAGCAGTACTTC
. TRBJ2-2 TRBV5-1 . CASSLGDGELFF TGCGCCAGCAGCTTGGGAGACGGGGAGCTGTTTTTT
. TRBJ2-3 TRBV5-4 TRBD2 CASSLAGGDTQYF TGTGCCAGCAGCTTGGCGGGGGGGGATACGCAGTATTTT
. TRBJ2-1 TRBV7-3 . CASSRRLSGTAGEQFF TGTGCCAGCAGCCGGAGGTTGTCGGGCACCGCCGGGGAGCAGTTCTTC
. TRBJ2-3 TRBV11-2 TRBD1 CASSLEDRLDTQYF TGTGCCAGCAGCTTAGAGGACAGGTTGGATACGCAGTATTTT
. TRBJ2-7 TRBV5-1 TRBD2 CASSLRAGTKGEQYF TGCGCCAGCAGCTTGCGAGCGGGGACTAAGGGCGAGCAGTACTTC
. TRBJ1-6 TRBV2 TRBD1 CASSGDRGGSPLHF TGTGCCAGCAGCGGGGACAGGGGGGGTTCACCCCTCCACTTT
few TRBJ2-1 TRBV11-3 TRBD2 CASSFTGLAVAYNEQFF TGTGCCAGCAGCTTCACTGGACTAGCGGTGGCTTACAATGAGCAGTTCTTC
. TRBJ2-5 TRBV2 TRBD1 CASTTGVSQETQYF TGTGCCAGCACGACAGGGGTTTCCCAAGAGACCCAGTACTTC
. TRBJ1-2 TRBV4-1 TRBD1 CASSHGYRGLGYGYTF TGCGCCAGCAGCCATGGGTACAGGGGGCTCGGGTATGGCTACACCTTC
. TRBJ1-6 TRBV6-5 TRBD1 CASQRQGVRNSPLHF TGTGCCAGCCAAAGACAGGGGGTCCGGAATTCACCCCTCCACTTT
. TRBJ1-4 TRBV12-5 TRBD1 CASGLPGGEEKLFF TGTGCTAGTGGTTTGCCAGGGGGCGAGGAAAAACTGTTTTTT
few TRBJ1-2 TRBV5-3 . CARSLERSRLNYGYTF TGTGCCAGAAGCTTGGAGAGGAGTCGACTTAACTATGGCTACACCTTC
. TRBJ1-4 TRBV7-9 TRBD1 CASSLARGPRNEKLFF TGTGCCAGCAGCTTAGCCAGGGGGCCGCGGAATGAAAAACTGTTTTTT
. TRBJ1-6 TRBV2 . CASTIASSYNSPLHF TGTGCCAGCACCATCGCGAGCTCCTATAATTCACCCCTCCACTTT